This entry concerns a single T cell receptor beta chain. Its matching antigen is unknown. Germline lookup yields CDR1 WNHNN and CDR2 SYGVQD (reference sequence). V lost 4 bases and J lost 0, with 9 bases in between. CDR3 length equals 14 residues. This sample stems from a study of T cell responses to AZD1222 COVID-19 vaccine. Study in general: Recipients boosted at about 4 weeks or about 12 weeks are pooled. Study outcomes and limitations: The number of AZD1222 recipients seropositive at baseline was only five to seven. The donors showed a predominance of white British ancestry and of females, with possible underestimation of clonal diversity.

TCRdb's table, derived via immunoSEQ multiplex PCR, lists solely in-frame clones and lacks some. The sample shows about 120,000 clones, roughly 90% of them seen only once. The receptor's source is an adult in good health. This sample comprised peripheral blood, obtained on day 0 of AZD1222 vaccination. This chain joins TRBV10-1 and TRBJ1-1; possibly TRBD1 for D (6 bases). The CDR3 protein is CASSVGQMNTEAFF. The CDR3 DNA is TGCGCCAGCAGTGTCGGACAGATGAACACTGAAGCTTTCTTT.